The next 10 T cell receptor beta chains were all read from a single sample in a study of T cells in Graves' hyperthyroidism and ophthalmopathy. TCR beta CDR3 regions were amplified from RNA transcripts. When the TCR CDR3 underwent first-round RT-PCR, the HTBI primer set was used. TCRdb ran MiXCR on the multiplex PCR reads and lists one entry per CDR3 protein. The repertoire holds about 640,000 distinct CDR3 sequences, roughly 15% seen once, with approximately 12% in the top ten. The specimen sequenced was blood. The receptor set was obtained from a woman aged 50 to 65 with Graves' ophthalmopathy.

The sample holds a few counts of this clonotype. A read error is possible here, since a much larger clone lies one base away. The chain carries TRBV11-2 and TRBJ1-6; D is uncertain. CDR3 length equals 14 residues. The V gene's germline CDR1 is SGHAT and CDR2 FQNNGV. CDR3 sequence: CASSMRLDNPPLHF. CDR3 coding DNA: TGTGCCAGCAGCATGCGACTAGATAATCCACCCCTCCACTTT.

This clonotype has a count of ten or more. The chain uses TRBV20-1 and TRBJ2-1; D not certain. Germline V gene lookup returns CDR1 DFQATT and CDR2 SNEGSKA (reference sequence). V was clipped by 1 base and J by 3 bases, with 13 bases between them. The CDR3 has 15 residues. CDR3 in DNA: TGCAGTGCTAGAGCGAGAGGCGGATACTACAATGAGCAGTTCTTC. Protein sequence: CSARARGGYYNEQFF.

This clonotype was recorded many times. The chain employs TRBV20-1 and TRBJ2-5; 8 bases are a match to TRBD2. The CDR3 consists of 15 residues. The V segment lost 0 bases and the J segment 5 bases; nucleotides outside the gene matches: 8. The germline V gene has CDR1 DFQATT and CDR2 SNEGSKA (reference sequence). The CDR3 protein is CSARDPGGEGETQYF. The CDR3 DNA reads TGCAGTGCTAGAGATCCGGGGGGGGAGGGCGAGACCCAGTACTTC.

The rearrangement joins TRBV9 to TRBJ1-6, with 8 bases identical to TRBD1. This CDR3 is built from 15 residues. Per the germline V gene, CDR1 is SGDLS and CDR2 is YYNGEE. With V trimmed by 4 bases and J by 9 bases, 9 bases remained unmatched. For the CDR3, the DNA is TGTGCCAGCAGCCCACCCGGACAGGGCCGTTCACCCCTCCACTTT. Protein sequence: CASSPPGQGRSPLHF.

Note on this clonotype: A much larger clone differs from this one at a single base, so this may be a read error. No conserved phenylalanine or tryptophan ends this CDR3, so it is likely a read error. V gene TRBV10-3 combines with J gene TRBJ1-2; D perhaps matches TRBD1 (6 bases). CDR1 and CDR2 from the germline V gene are ENHRY and SYGVKD. The length of the CDR3 is 15 residues. Trimming pared 4 bases from V and 9 bases from J, leaving 21 bases between. The CDR3 DNA reads as TGTGCCATCAGTGGCCCGAACAGGGAGGGGTTGAGCTACACCCTC. Translation: CAISGPNREGLSYTL.

For this clonotype: Possible read error: a much larger clone is one base away. The J gene is TRBJ2-7, the V gene TRBV24-1; 10 nucleotides match TRBD2. The germline V gene encodes CDR1 KGHDR and CDR2 SFDVKD. The J segment lost 5 bases and the V segment lost 3 bases, leaving 6 bases of the junction unmatched. The length of the CDR3 is 15 residues. The CDR3 sequence: CATSDRSSGGNEQYF. CDR3 coding DNA: TGTGCCACCAGTGATCGGTCTAGCGGGGGCAACGAGCAGTACTTC.

This clonotype was counted ten times or more. The chain recombines TRBV7-2 with TRBJ2-5; TRBD2 matches 16 bases. This CDR3 spans 18 amino acids. J lost 1 base, V lost 1 base, and 3 bases had no gene match. Germline assignment: CDR1 SGHTA and CDR2 FQGNSA. CDR3 DNA sequence: TGTGCCAGCAGCTTAGAGGGACTAGCGGGAGGGTTCCAAGAGACCCAGTACTTC. Translated, it gives CASSLEGLAGGFQETQYF.

This clonotype has just a few counts. V gene TRBV2 combines with J gene TRBJ1-3; 7 nucleotides align to TRBD1. The CDR3 totals 15 residues. CDR1 SNHLY and CDR2 FYNNEI come from the germline V gene. V shed 4 bases, J shed 4 bases, and the junction held 7 bases outside the gene matches. The CDR3 is CASSADRVAGNTIYF. The CDR3 nucleotides read TGTGCCAGCAGTGCTGACAGGGTGGCGGGAAACACCATATATTTT.

V is TRBV6-2 or TRBV6-3 and J is TRBJ2-7; D gene unclear. The CDR3 sequence is 14 residues long. Per the germline V gene, CDR1 is MNHEY and CDR2 is SVGEGT. Deletions cut 0 bases from V and 6 bases from J, with 12 bases between. Here the CDR3 reads CASSYSGPTGEQYF. CDR3 bases: TGTGCCAGCAGTTACTCCGGGCCCACCGGCGAGCAGTACTTC.

This clonotype was counted a few times. The chain joins TRBV4-2 to TRBJ1-5, with 7 bases matching TRBD1. J was trimmed by 5 bases and V by 1 base; bases with no gene match: 5. The CDR3 has 15 residues. Per the germline V gene, CDR1 is LGHNA and CDR2 is YNFKEQ. The CDR3 bases are TGTGCCAGCAGCCAAGGACAGGGTCTTGATCAGCCCCAGCATTTT. Translating gives CASSQGQGLDQPQHF.